This TCR beta chain was sequenced during a study of cytomegalovirus exposure and HLA in healthy donors. Study-level findings and limits: TCR beta V segments were, for the most part, productive about 87% or about 30% of the time in an earlier analysis. Several V segments, TRBV6-2 and TRBV6-3 among them, could not be told apart and were dropped. Reportedly, cytomegalovirus status was diagnosed with high sensitivity and specificity. A further, later analysis showed that HLA-associated TCR beta chains (compared with equally common others) were more clonally expanded.

The PCR made use of 60 Vbeta and 13 Jbeta primers. The protocol was immunoSEQ multiplex PCR, while the TCRdb copy is restricted to in-frame clones and leaves out a portion. The repertoire holds tens of thousands of clones, with more than 75% as singletons. As for this clone: The antigen is not known.

CDR1 is MGHDK, CDR2 SYGVNS, per germline. V lost 4 bases to trimming and J lost 1 base, with 15 bases between them. This CDR3 has 16 amino acids. The sequence derives from a male donor in good health and CMV-seropositive. The V call is TRBV25-1, the J call TRBJ2-3; D might be TRBD2 (5 bases). The sequenced sample consisted of PBMCs. The CDR3 loop reads CASSGRRGGRTDTQYF. CDR3 sequence (DNA): TGTGCCAGCAGTGGCAGGCGAGGAGGTCGCACAGATACGCAGTATTTT.